This T cell receptor beta chain is drawn from a study of shared clonotypes between healthy human individuals. CD8 cells classed as naive were CD45RO-negative and positively selected for CCR7, excluding terminally differentiated effector memory CD45RA+ cells. Libraries were prepared by immunoSEQ multiplex PCR; TCRdb keeps only in-frame clonotypes and omits some of them. The table includes about 2.1 million clones, 93% detected once. Turning to this clone: The antigen is undetermined.

Findings of the study overall: Clonotype sharing among donors, it was expected, would be affected by sequencing depth.

This clonotype was sampled from a man younger than 35 in good health. Some clones in this sample may be carry-over from other donors' samples. Sequencing was done on a sample of naive CD8+ T cells from PBMCs.

CDR3 amino acids: CASSPYNTPAGWTEAFF. CDR3 nucleotide sequence: TGCGCCAGCAGCCCCTATAATACCCCGGCAGGGTGGACTGAAGCTTTCTTT. The rearrangement joins TRBV4-1 to TRBJ1-1; tentative D call: TRBD1 (5 bases). The CDR3 has 17 residues. The germline CDR1 and CDR2 sequences are MGHRA and YSYEKL. Trimming cost V 4 bases and J 5 bases, with 23 bases left between them.